A selection of T cell receptor beta chains follows, all from one sample in a study of blood T cell repertoires in COVID-19. Profiled with immunoSEQ multiplex PCR; TCRdb holds only in-frame clones, not every one. The table lists around 200,000 clones, approximately 87% of them singletons. Sequences were obtained from PBMCs or T cells enriched from blood (not recorded which). The receptors derive from a woman aged 45 to 65 in a cohort exposed to, infected with or recovered from COVID-19 (not recorded which). Each CDR3 is given with its conserved first and last residue. The D gene is left open where the match is weak. Clone size, where shown, is once, few, many, or a class for clones that have expanded.

clone_size: .
v_call: TRBV9
j_call: TRBJ1-3
d_call: .
cdr3_nt: TGTGCCAGCAGCGTAGAAGTGCTGGGCCCGATGGGAAACACCATATATTTT
cdr3_aa: CASSVEVLGPMGNTIYF

clone_size: .
v_call: TRBV7-9
j_call: TRBJ1-1
d_call: TRBD1
cdr3_nt: TGTGCCAGCAGCCTCCTAGATGGGACAGGATTTGAAGCTTTCTTT
cdr3_aa: CASSLLDGTGFEAFF

clone_size: .
v_call: TRBV7-6
j_call: TRBJ2-1
d_call: TRBD1
cdr3_nt: TGTGCCAGCAGGCTGGGGACAGGACTTACCTACAATGAGCAGTTCTTC
cdr3_aa: CASRLGTGLTYNEQFF

clone_size: .
v_call: TRBV12-2
j_call: TRBJ2-3
d_call: .
cdr3_nt: TGTGCAAGTCGCTTCTTACAGAGTACGCAGTATTTT
cdr3_aa: CASRFLQSTQYF

clone_size: .
v_call: TRBV27
j_call: TRBJ1-2
d_call: .
cdr3_nt: TGTGCCAGCAGTCCCCACTCAACAGGGACGGGCTACACCTTC
cdr3_aa: CASSPHSTGTGYTF

clone_size: .
v_call: TRBV10-2
j_call: TRBJ2-5
d_call: TRBD2
cdr3_nt: TGCGCCAGCAGTGTCAGGACTAGCGGGGGCCGAGGGACCCAGTACTTC
cdr3_aa: CASSVRTSGGRGTQYF

clone_size: .
v_call: TRBV21-1
j_call: TRBJ2-3
d_call: .
cdr3_nt: TGTGCCAGCAGCGGAGGGACTAGTAAGGAGGATACGCAGTATTTT
cdr3_aa: CASSGGTSKEDTQYF

clone_size: .
v_call: TRBV4-1
j_call: TRBJ1-6
d_call: .
cdr3_nt: TGCGCCAGCAGCCAAGTAATGTCCCCAGGATCCCTCCACTTT
cdr3_aa: CASSQVMSPGSLHF

clone_size: .
v_call: TRBV7-2
j_call: TRBJ1-2
d_call: .
cdr3_nt: TGTGCCAGCAGCTCGGTCCCTGCTTATGGCTACACCTTC
cdr3_aa: CASSSVPAYGYTF

clone_size: .
v_call: TRBV6-5
j_call: TRBJ1-4
d_call: TRBD1
cdr3_nt: TGTGCCAGCAGTTCAACAGGGGGCATTATCGAAAAACTGTTTTTT
cdr3_aa: CASSSTGGIIEKLFF

clone_size: .
v_call: TRBV4-3
j_call: TRBJ2-7
d_call: TRBD1
cdr3_nt: TGCGCCAGCAGCCAAGATCCAGGGGGCCCCCAGCAGTACTTC
cdr3_aa: CASSQDPGGPQQYF

clone_size: .
v_call: TRBV27
j_call: TRBJ1-1
d_call: TRBD1
cdr3_nt: TGTGCCAGCAGTTTATTTCAGGGGGGCAGGACTGAAGCTTTCTTT
cdr3_aa: CASSLFQGGRTEAFF

clone_size: .
v_call: TRBV20-1
j_call: TRBJ2-1
d_call: .
cdr3_nt: TGCAGTGCTGGAACGGGGGGCCCTCAATTCTTC
cdr3_aa: CSAGTGGPQFF

clone_size: .
v_call: TRBV5-6
j_call: TRBJ1-1
d_call: .
cdr3_nt: TGTGCCAGCAGCTTGGGTCTCGGACAGTACCTGAACACTGAAGCTTTCTTT
cdr3_aa: CASSLGLGQYLNTEAFF

clone_size: once
v_call: TRBV12-3/TRBV12-4
j_call: TRBJ1-5
d_call: .
cdr3_nt: TGTGCCAGCAGTGCGACAAATCAGCCCCAGCATTTT
cdr3_aa: CASSATNQPQHF

clone_size: .
v_call: TRBV6-5
j_call: TRBJ1-2
d_call: .
cdr3_nt: TGTGCCACCGCGGGCCCTAAAGACTGGTTATATGGCTACACCTTC
cdr3_aa: CATAGPKDWLYGYTF